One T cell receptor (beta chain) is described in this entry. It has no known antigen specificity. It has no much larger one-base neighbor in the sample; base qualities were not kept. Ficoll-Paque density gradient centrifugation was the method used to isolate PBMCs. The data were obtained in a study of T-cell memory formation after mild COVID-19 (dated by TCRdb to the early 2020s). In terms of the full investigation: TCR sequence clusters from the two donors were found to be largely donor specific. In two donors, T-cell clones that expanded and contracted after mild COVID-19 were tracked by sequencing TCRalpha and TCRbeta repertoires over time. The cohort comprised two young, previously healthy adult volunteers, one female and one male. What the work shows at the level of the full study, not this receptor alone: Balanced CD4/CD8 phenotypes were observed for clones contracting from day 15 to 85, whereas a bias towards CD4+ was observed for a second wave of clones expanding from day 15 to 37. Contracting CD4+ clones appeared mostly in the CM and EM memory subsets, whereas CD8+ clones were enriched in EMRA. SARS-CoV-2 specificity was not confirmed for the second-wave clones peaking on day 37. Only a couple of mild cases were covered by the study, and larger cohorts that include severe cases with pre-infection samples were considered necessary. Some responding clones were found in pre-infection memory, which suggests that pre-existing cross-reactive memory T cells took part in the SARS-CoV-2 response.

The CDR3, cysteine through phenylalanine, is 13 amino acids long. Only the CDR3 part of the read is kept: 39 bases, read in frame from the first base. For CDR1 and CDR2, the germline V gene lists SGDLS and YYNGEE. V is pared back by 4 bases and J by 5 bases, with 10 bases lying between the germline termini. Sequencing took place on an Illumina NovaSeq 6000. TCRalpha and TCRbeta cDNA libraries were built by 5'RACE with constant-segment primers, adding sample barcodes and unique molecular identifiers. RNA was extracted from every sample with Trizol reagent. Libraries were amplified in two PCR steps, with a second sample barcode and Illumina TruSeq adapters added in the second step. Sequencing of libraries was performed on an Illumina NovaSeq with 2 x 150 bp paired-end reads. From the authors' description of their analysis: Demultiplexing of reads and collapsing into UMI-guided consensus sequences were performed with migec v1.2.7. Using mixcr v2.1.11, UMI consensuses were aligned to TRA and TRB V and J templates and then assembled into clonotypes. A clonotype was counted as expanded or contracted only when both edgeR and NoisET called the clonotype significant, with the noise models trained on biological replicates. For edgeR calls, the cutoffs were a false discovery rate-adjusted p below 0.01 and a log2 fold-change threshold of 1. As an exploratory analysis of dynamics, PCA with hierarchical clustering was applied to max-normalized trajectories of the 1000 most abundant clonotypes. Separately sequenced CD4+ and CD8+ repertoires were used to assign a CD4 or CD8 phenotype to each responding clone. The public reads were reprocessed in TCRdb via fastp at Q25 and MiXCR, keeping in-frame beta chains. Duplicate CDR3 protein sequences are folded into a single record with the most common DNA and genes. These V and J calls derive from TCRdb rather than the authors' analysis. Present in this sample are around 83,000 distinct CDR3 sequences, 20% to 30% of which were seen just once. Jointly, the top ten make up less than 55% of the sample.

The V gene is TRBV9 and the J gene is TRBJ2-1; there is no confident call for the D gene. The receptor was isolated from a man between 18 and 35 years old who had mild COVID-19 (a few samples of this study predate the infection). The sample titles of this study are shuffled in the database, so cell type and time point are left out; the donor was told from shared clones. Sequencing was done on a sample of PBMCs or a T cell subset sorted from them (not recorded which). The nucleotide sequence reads TGTGCCAGCAGCCCCGACGGAAACAATGAGCAGTTCTTC. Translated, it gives CASSPDGNNEQFF.